This entry lists 4 T cell receptor beta chains sequenced from one sample in a study of shared clonotypes between healthy human individuals. Here immunoSEQ multiplex PCR was the method, and the copy in TCRdb shows in-frame clones only, minus some. The data show approximately 95,000 clones, with roughly two thirds seen just once and 35% to 55% held by the top ten. The specimen was memory CD8+ T cells sorted from blood. Subset noted: CD45RO+ cells pooled with CCR7-negative TemRA cells. These receptors came from a man aged 25 to 40 in good health.

The chain combines TRBV5-4 with TRBJ2-1; 9 bases are shared with TRBD2. Trimming took 9 bases from V and 7 from J; bases not matched to a gene: 14. CDR1 SGHNT and CDR2 YYREEE come from the germline V gene (reference sequence). The CDR3 runs 15 residues. CDR3 region: CATLVGGGGLNEQFF. CDR3 nucleotide sequence: TGTGCCACTTTGGTAGGCGGGGGGGGCTTGAATGAGCAGTTCTTC.

The chain has TRBV6-4 and TRBJ2-2, with D possibly being TRBD2 (6 bases). Trimming removed 6 bases at V and 3 bases at J, with 11 bases between. CDR3 size: 14 residues. Germline CDR1 reads MRHNA; CDR2 reads SNTAGT. CDR3 residues: CASSTGLDTGELFF. The CDR3 DNA follows: TGTGCCAGCAGCACGGGACTCGACACCGGGGAGCTGTTTTTT.

The chain links TRBV25-1 to TRBJ1-1; D is unclear. Germline CDR1 MGHDK, CDR2 SYGVNS. CDR3 length equals 12 residues. V was clipped by 8 bases and J by 5 bases, with 12 bases between them. CDR3 sequence (DNA): TGTGCCAGCCATGGGTCCGGGACTGAAGCTTTCTTT. Its protein is CASHGSGTEAFF. Variable domain in full (rest from reference TRBV25-1 and TRBJ1-1): EADIYQTPRYLVIGTGKKITLECSQTMGHDKMYWYQQDPGMELHLIHYSYGVNSTEKGDLSSESTVSRIRTEHFPLTLESARPSHTSQYLCASHGSGTEAFFGQGTRLTVV.

The rearrangement uses TRBV20-1 and TRBJ2-1, with D unresolved. Germline assignment: CDR1 DFQATT and CDR2 SNEGSKA (reference sequence). V was pared by 3 bases and J by 10 bases, with 10 bases between. The length of the CDR3 is 11 residues. CDR3 in amino acids: CSASRRMEQFF. The CDR3 bases are TGCAGTGCTAGTAGGCGGATGGAGCAGTTCTTC.